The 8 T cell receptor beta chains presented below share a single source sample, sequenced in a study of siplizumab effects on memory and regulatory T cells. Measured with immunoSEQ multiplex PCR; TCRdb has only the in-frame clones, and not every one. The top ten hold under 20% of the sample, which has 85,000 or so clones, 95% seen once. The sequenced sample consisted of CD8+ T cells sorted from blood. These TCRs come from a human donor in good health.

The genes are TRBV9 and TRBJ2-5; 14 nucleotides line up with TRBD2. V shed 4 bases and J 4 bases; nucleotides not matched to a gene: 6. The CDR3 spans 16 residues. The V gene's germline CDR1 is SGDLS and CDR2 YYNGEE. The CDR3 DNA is TGTGCCAGCAGCTCGGGACTAGCGGGGGAGGGAGAGACCCAGTACTTC. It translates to CASSSGLAGEGETQYF. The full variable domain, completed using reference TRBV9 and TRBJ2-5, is DSGVTQTPKHLITATGQRVTLRCSPRSGDLSVYWYQQSLDQGLQFLIQYYNGEERAKGNILERFSAQQFPDLHSELNLSSLELGDSALYFCASSSGLAGEGETQYFGPGTRLLVL.

In DNA form, the CDR3 reads TGTGCCAGTAGTCAGTTGGAGGAGCGGGAAGTCACAGATACGCAGTATTTT. Residues: CASSQLEEREVTDTQYF. The J gene is TRBJ2-3, the V gene TRBV19; 7 bases fit TRBD2. Germline trimming cut 5 bases from V and 2 bases from J; bases unmatched to any gene: 13. Germline V gene sequence: CDR1 LNHDA, CDR2 SQIVND (reference sequence). The CDR3 is 17 amino acids.

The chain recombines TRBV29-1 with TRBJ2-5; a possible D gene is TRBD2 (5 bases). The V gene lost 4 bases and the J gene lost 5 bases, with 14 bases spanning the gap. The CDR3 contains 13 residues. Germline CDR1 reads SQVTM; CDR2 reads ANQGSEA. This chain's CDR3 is CSVGTGSGETQYF. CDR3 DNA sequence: TGCAGCGTTGGGACCGGCTCGGGGGAGACCCAGTACTTC.

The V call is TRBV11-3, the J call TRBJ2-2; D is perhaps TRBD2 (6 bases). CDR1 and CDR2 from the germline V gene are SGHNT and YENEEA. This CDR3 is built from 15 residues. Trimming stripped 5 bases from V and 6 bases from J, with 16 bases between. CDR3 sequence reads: CASSEDLGTPGELFF. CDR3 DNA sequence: TGTGCCAGCAGCGAAGACCTCGGGACTCCCGGGGAGCTGTTTTTT.

Written as DNA, the CDR3 is TGTGCCAGCAGCGTAGCTCCTAGCGGGAGGGACACAGATACGCAGTATTTT. Its protein is CASSVAPSGRDTDTQYF. The chain uses TRBV9 and TRBJ2-3, with TRBD2 identical over 12 bases. CDR1 is SGDLS and CDR2 is YYNGEE in the germline V gene. Unmatched junction bases numbered 4, after V lost 0 bases and J lost 2 bases. CDR3 length: 17 amino acids.

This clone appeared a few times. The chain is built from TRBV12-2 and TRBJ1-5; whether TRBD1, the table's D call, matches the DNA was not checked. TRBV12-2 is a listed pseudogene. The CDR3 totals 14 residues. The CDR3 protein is CASRFTGYNQPQHF. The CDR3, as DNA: TGTGCAAGTCGCTTTACAGGGTACAATCAGCCCCAGCATTTT.

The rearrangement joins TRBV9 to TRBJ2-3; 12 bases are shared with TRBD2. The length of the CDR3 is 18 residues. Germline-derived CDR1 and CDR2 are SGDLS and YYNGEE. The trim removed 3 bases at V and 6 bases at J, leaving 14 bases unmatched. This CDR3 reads CASSERPRTSGMSDTQYF. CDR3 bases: TGTGCCAGCAGCGAAAGGCCCCGGACTAGCGGGATGTCGGATACGCAGTATTTT.

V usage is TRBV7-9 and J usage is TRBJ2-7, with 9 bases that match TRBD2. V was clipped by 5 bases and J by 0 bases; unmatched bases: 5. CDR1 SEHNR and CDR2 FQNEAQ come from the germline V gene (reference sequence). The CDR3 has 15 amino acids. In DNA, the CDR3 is TGTGCCAGCAGCCCTAGCGGGACCAGCTCCTACGAGCAGTACTTC. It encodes CASSPSGTSSYEQYF.